This TCR beta chain was captured by sequencing in a study of beta chain features in type 1 diabetes. Study results and caveats: HLA effects on TCRB rearrangement stayed unresolved here.

With V trimmed by 5 bases and J by 9 bases, 7 bases remained unmatched. The CDR3 loop spans 14 amino acids. CDR1 is MNHEY and CDR2 is SMNVEV in the germline V gene (reference sequence). Regarding this clone: Its antigen is currently unknown.

Heparinised blood was drawn once per donor, averaging about 100 mL. Investigators reverse transcribed all isolated RNA, so they sequenced expressed TCRB transcripts. Sequencing was performed with immunoSEQ multiplex PCR; in TCRdb, only in-frame clones are kept and a portion is missing. The sample contains about 140,000 clones, 9% to 10% of which appear only once. The material sequenced was central memory CD4+ T cells from blood. The TCR was taken from a woman between 35 and 50 years old in good health. J is TRBJ1-6 and V is TRBV27; TRBD1 aligns across 7 bases. The CDR3 DNA sequence: TGTGCCAGCAGTCCCAAGACAGGGCGTTCACCCCTCCACTTT. This sequence encodes CASSPKTGRSPLHF.